This TCR beta chain appears in the sequencing data of a study of PD-1 blockade in classical Hodgkin lymphoma (dated by TCRdb to 2018 to 2021). Concerning the study at large: Nivolumab dosing was 3 mg/kg intravenously every 2 weeks, continuing until either disease progression or unacceptable toxicity. The study used TCR beta sequencing and CyTOF to define a peripheral blood immune signature of response to PD-1 blockade in classical Hodgkin lymphoma.

The sample's time point, from its label and the paper: cycle 2 day 1 (C2D1) of nivolumab. All trial patients had relapsed after autologous stem cell transplantation, with cohorts A, B and C differing in prior brentuximab vedotin exposure. A total of around 59 patients with relapsed/refractory classical Hodgkin lymphoma made up the trial cohort, and each patient's best overall response was complete response, partial response or progressive disease. In the multi-cohort phase II CheckMate 205 trial, trial patients received single-agent nivolumab. An independent review committee assessed best overall response by applying the 2007 International Working Group response criteria. Trial PBMCs were collected immediately before nivolumab initiation (C1D1) and during therapy at cycle 2 day 1 and cycle 4 day 1. Peripheral blood was collected in 8 mL Vacutainer Cell Preparation Tubes, from which PBMCs were isolated by centrifugation and then cryopreserved.

A word on this clone: The antigen it binds to is not known. No base quality information exists; no much larger clone differs at one position.

Broader findings and caveats from the paper: By C4D1, a significant rise was seen in CD4+ TCR diversity but not in CD8+ TCR diversity (p=0.0027 vs p=0.16), and the rise was most apparent among complete responders (p=0.02). Baseline TCR diversity was reported to be lower in newly diagnosed patients than in healthy donors, and even lower in relapsed/refractory patients. Trial patients with a complete response had baseline diversity similar to that of newly diagnosed patients, while partial responders and progressors had significantly lower diversity. Lower diversity was seen in patients whose nivolumab began less than 1 year after ASCT, and these patients were left out of later analyses so that immune reconstitution would not confound the results. Only a single clinical trial cohort was studied, and what caused the repertoire differences, possibly disease activity or prior therapy, remained undefined.

The Qiagen DNeasy kit was used to extract genomic DNA from unsorted PBMCs and from the negatively selected CD4+ and CD8+ fractions. TCR beta CDR3 regions were subjected to amplification by immunoSEQ multiplex PCR with primers that anneal to V and J segments. A synthetic immune receptor repertoire was used to minimize amplification bias, and any remaining bias was removed computationally after sequencing. Per the authors' processing: Repertoire diversity was quantified as the Shannon entropy index using custom Python scripts. Unsorted, CD4+ and CD8+ repertoires were examined separately, except in combined analyses, for which CD4+ and CD8+ sequences were merged in silico. A clone was considered expanded if an increase in frequency of at least 2-fold after treatment relative to C1D1 was found, and a pseudocount of 0.5 was applied to clones undetected at baseline. Singleton clones were defined as clones with 0 or 1 copy at C1D1, and non-singleton clones were defined as clones with 2 or more copies. Clones expanded in unsorted samples were assigned a CD4+, CD8+ or unknown annotation through matching of protein sequences in sorted samples from the same patient. Wilcoxon tests were applied to paired samples to test diversity changes from C1D1 to C4D1. TCRdb took over this immuneACCESS table, retaining in-frame rearrangements with V and J assigned. Such tables are incomplete; in checked studies, under half of the missing clones stem from an unresolved V gene, and the remainder is unexplained. D and trimming come from the DNA, and the V and J calls and clone size come from that table. For this sample the table gives nearly 60,000 clones, of which about 91% were detected only once. The ten largest make up about 9.4% of the sample.

The CDR3 runs 14 amino acids, cysteine and phenylalanine included. The sequence is cut down to CDR3 DNA, 42 bases in frame from base 1. The trim is 6 bases for V and 4 bases for J, with a gap of 15 bases between the germline ends. Reading the germline V gene (reference sequence) gives CDR1 LNHDA and CDR2 SQIVND. Sequencing was performed on peripheral blood mononuclear cells (PBMCs), taken before the second cycle of nivolumab. The sequence was obtained from a human donor with classical Hodgkin lymphoma. The chain is assembled from TRBV19 and TRBJ1-2; 6 matching bases give a weak D call of TRBD1. The CDR3: CASRTERTAYGYTF. DNA sequence: TGTGCCAGTAGAACGGAGAGGACAGCCTATGGCTACACCTTC.